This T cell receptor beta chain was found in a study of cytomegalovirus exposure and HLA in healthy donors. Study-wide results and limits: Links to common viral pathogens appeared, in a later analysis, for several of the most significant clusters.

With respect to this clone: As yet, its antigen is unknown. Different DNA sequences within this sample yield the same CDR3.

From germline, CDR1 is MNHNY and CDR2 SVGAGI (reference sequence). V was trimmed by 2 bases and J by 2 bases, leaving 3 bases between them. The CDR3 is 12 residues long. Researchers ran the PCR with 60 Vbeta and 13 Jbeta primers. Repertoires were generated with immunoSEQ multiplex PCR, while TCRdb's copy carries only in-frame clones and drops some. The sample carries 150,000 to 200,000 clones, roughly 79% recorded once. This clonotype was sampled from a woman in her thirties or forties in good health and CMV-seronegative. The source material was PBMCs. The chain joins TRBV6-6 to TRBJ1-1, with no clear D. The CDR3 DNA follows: TGTGCCAGCAGTTACCCTAACACTGAAGCTTTCTTT. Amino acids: CASSYPNTEAFF.